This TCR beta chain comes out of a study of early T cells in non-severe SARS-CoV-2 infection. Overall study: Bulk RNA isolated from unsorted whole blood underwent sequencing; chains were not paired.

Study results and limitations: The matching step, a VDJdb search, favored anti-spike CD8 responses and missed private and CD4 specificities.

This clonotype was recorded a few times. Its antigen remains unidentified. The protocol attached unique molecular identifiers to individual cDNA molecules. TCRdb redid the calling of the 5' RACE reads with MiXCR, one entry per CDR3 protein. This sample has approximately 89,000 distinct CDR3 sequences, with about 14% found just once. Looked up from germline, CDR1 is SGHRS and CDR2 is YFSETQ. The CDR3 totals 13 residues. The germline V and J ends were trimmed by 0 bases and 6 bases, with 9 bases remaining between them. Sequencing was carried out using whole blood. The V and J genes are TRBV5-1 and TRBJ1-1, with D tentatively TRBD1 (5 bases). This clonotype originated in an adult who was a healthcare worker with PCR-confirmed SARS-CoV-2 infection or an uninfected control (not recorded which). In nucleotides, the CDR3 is TGCGCCAGCAGCTTGGCAGGGCACGCTGAAGCTTTCTTT. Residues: CASSLAGHAEAFF.